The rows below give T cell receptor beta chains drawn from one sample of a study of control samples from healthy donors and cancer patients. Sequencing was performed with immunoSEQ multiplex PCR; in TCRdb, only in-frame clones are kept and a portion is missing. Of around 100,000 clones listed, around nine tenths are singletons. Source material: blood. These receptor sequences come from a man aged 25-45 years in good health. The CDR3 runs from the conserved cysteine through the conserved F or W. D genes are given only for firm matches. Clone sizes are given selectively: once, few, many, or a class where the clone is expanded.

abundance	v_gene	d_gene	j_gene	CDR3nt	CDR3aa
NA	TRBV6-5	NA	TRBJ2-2	TGTGCCAGCAGTTACTCGACGCCCTACACCGGGGAGCTGTTTTTT	CASSYSTPYTGELFF
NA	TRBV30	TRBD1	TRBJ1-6	TGTGCCTGGAGTGTACAAGGCCGACAGGGGACGAATTCACCCCTCCACTTT	CAWSVQGRQGTNSPLHF
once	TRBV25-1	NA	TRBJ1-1	TGTGCCAGCAGTTTGCCCTATGCTTCTGAAGCTTTCTTT	CASSLPYASEAFF
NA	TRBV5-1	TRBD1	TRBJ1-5	TGCGCCAGCAGCTTGGGGACAGGGAGCAATCAGCCCCAGCATTTT	CASSLGTGSNQPQHF
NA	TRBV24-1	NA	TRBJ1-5	TGTGCCACCAGGGGGGGGGAAGGAAGCAATCAGCCCCAGCATTTT	CATRGGEGSNQPQHF
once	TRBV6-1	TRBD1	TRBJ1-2	TGTGCCAGCAGTGAAGCGGCCTTCGGGACAGTCTTTAACTATGGCTACACCTTC	CASSEAAFGTVFNYGYTF
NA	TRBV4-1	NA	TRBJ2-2	TGCGCCCGCAGCCGACCGGTAGACTCGTCCACCGGGGAGCTGTTTTTT	CARSRPVDSSTGELFF
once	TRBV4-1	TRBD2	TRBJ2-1	TGCGCCAGCAGCCAAGAAACGGGACTAGCGGCTTTTGAGCAGTTCTTC	CASSQETGLAAFEQFF
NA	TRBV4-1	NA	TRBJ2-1	TGCGCCAGCAGCCAAGACGGGAGCTCCTACAATGAGCAGTTCTTC	CASSQDGSSYNEQFF
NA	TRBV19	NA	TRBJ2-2	TGTGCCAGTAGTATTAATATCGTCACCGGGGAGCTGTTTTTT	CASSINIVTGELFF
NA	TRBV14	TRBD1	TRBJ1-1	TGTGCCAGCAGCCGAGACAGGGTTACTGAAGCTTTCTTT	CASSRDRVTEAFF
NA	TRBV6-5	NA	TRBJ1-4	TGTGCCAGCAGTATCGGACAGAATAATGAAAAACTGTTTTTT	CASSIGQNNEKLFF
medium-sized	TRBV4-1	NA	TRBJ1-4	TGCGCCAGCAGCCAGGAAGCAACTAATGAAAAACTGTTTTTT	CASSQEATNEKLFF
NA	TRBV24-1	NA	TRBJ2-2	TGTGCCACCAGTGACATCCGGCAGCTGAACACCGGGGAGCTGTTTTTT	CATSDIRQLNTGELFF
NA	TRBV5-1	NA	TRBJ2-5	TGCGCCAGCAGCTTTTGGACAACACAAGAGACCCAGTACTTC	CASSFWTTQETQYF
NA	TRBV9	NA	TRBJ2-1	TGTGCCAGCAGCCTTAACACCGGGAAAAACAATGAGCAGTTCTTC	CASSLNTGKNNEQFF
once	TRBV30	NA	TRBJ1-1	TGTGCCTGGAGTACGGGCCCGGGACACCTTAACACTGAAGCTTTCTTT	CAWSTGPGHLNTEAFF
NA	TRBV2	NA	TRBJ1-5	TGTGCCAGCAGCCTCCCTTGGACGCCCGGCCTAAATCAGCCCCAGCATTTT	CASSLPWTPGLNQPQHF
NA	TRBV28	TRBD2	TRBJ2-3	TGTGCCAGCAGTTTGACTAGCGGGGCGAGCACAGATACGCAGTATTTT	CASSLTSGASTDTQYF
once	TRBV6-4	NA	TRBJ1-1	TGTGCCAGCAGTGAAGGTGGACACCTGAACACTGAAGCTTTCTTT	CASSEGGHLNTEAFF
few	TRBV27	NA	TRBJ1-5	TGTGCCAGCAGTTTATCAGGGGTATTGGGTCAGCCCCAGCATTTT	CASSLSGVLGQPQHF
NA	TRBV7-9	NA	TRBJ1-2	TGTGCCAGCAGCTTAGCGGAGACAGAAGCTAACTATGGCTACACCTTC	CASSLAETEANYGYTF
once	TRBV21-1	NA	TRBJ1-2	TGTGCCAGCAGCACGCGGACAGGGCAAAGTGGCTACACCTTC	CASSTRTGQSGYTF
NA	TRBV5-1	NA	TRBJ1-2	TGCGCCAGCAGCTTAGCCCTGAACTATGGCTACACCTTC	CASSLALNYGYTF
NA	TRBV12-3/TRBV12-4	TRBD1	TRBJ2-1	TGTGCCAGCAAGCGAACAGGGGGCGAGCAGTTCTTC	CASKRTGGEQFF
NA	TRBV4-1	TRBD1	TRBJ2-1	TGCGCCAGCAGCCAAGAAGGGGGTTTGAGACAGGGGGCCAATGAGCAGTTCTTC	CASSQEGGLRQGANEQFF
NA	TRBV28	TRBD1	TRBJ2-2	TGTGCCAGCTGTACCCACGCGGGACAGGGGACCGGGGAGCTGTTTTTT	CASCTHAGQGTGELFF
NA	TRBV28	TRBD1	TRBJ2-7	TGTGCCAGCAGTTTAGAGGGACAGGCCTACGAGCAGTACTTC	CASSLEGQAYEQYF
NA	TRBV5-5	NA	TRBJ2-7	TGTGCCAGCAGCCGTCAGTTCCACTACGAGCAGTACTTC	CASSRQFHYEQYF
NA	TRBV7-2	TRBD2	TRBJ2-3	TGTGCCAGCAGCTCCCGCCTCGCTAGCGGGGGCCCCCGGGCGCAGTATTTT	CASSSRLASGGPRAQYF
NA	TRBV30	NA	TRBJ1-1	TGTGCCTGGAGTCGGCGCAGGTTGGAGACTGAAGCTTTCTTT	CAWSRRRLETEAFF
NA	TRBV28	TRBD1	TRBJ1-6	TGTGCCAGCAGTTTTTATTGGCAGCGTGGGGGAGGGGGCAATAATTCACCCCTCCACTTT	CASSFYWQRGGGGNNSPLHF
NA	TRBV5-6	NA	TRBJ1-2	TGTGCCAGCATCAACCGATTGTTTGGGGTAAACTATGGCTACACCTTC	CASINRLFGVNYGYTF
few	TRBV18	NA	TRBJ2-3	TGTGCCAGCTCACCAGAGAGACAGAGCCCAGGATATTTT	CASSPERQSPGYF
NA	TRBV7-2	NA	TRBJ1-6	TGTGCCAGCACCTCAGGCGGTGGGATAATACTCCACTTT	CASTSGGGIILHF
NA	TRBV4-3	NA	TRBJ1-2	TGCGCCAGCAGCCAAGATCCCCGGTCACAGGGTCCCTATGGCTACACCTTC	CASSQDPRSQGPYGYTF
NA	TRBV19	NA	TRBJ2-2	TGTGCCAGTAGTACCCGATTGCTCACCGGGGAGCTGTTTTTT	CASSTRLLTGELFF
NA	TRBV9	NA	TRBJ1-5	TGTGCCAGCAGCCCTAGCGGAGCTATTAATCAGCCCCAGCATTTT	CASSPSGAINQPQHF
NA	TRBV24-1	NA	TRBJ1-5	TGTGCCACCAGTGATTCGAATCAGCCCCAGCATTTT	CATSDSNQPQHF
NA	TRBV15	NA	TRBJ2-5	TGTGCCACCAGCAGAGGGGCGGAGACCCAGTACTTC	CATSRGAETQYF
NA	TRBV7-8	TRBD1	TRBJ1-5	TGTGCCAGCAGCAGACAGGGTTCACAGCCCCAGCATTTT	CASSRQGSQPQHF
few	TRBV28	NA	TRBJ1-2	TGTGCCAGCTATTTAGGAGGCAGAAGGGGCTACACCTTC	CASYLGGRRGYTF
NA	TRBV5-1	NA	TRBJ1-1	TGCGCCAGCAGCTTGGATACCTGGGCCACTGAAGCTTTCTTT	CASSLDTWATEAFF
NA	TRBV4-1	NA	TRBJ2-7	TGCGCCAGCAGCCAAAGGGAGATCGACGAGCAGTACTTC	CASSQREIDEQYF
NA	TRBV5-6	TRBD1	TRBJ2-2	TGTGCCAGCAGCTTGGTGGACAGGGGGACGAACACCGGGGAGCTGTTTTTT	CASSLVDRGTNTGELFF
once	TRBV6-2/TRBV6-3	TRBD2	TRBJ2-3	TGTGCCAGCAGTTCTAGCGGGGGGGCCCCAGATACGCAGTATTTT	CASSSSGGAPDTQYF
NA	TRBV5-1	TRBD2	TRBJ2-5	TGCGCCAGCAGCCCAATAGCGGGAACCCAAGAGACCCAGTACTTC	CASSPIAGTQETQYF
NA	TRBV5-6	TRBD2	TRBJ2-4	TGTGCCAGCAGCTCGCAGACTAGCGGTAGACTAGCCAAAAACATTCAGTACTTC	CASSSQTSGRLAKNIQYF
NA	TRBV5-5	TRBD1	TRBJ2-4	TGTGCCAGCAGCCTAGGGACAGTTACCAAAAACATTCAGTACTTC	CASSLGTVTKNIQYF
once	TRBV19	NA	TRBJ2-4	TGTGCCAGTAGTATAGGGCCTGGGTTTCAAGGCAAAAACATTCAGTACTTC	CASSIGPGFQGKNIQYF
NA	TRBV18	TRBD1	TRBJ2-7	TGTGCCAGCTCACCGGGCGCGGACAGGGTCGAGCAGTACTTC	CASSPGADRVEQYF
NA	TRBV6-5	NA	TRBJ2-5	TGTGCCAGCAGGCCGACCGGGGAGTACCAAGAGACCCAGTACTTC	CASRPTGEYQETQYF
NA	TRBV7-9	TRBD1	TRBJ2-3	TGTGCCAGCAGCTTAAGCTTTAACAGGGGAGGCACAGATACGCAGTATTTT	CASSLSFNRGGTDTQYF
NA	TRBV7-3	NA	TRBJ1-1	TGTGCCAGCAGCTTAACGGGCCTCACTGAAGCTTTCTTT	CASSLTGLTEAFF
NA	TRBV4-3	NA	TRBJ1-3	TGCGCCAGCAGCCATAAGGGGAGGGGCGGCGATCCTGGAAACACCATATATTTT	CASSHKGRGGDPGNTIYF
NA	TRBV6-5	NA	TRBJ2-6	TGTGCCAGCAGTCCTCTGAGCTCTGGGGCCAACGTCCTGACTTTC	CASSPLSSGANVLTF
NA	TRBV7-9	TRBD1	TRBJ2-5	TGTGCCAGCAGCTTAGAGACAGGGGGCGTAAAGACCCAGTACTTC	CASSLETGGVKTQYF
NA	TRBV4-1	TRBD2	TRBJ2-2	TGCGCCAGCAGCCGCGGGAGGGCCATGGGGCATGGGGAGCTGTTTTTT	CASSRGRAMGHGELFF
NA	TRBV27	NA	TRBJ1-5	TGTGCCAGCAGTCCCTCCGGGGTGGCGGGCCCCTATAGCAATCAGCCCCAGCATTTT	CASSPSGVAGPYSNQPQHF
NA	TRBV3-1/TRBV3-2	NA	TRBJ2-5	TGTGCCAGCAGCCAAGCCGAGACCCAGTACTTC	CASSQAETQYF